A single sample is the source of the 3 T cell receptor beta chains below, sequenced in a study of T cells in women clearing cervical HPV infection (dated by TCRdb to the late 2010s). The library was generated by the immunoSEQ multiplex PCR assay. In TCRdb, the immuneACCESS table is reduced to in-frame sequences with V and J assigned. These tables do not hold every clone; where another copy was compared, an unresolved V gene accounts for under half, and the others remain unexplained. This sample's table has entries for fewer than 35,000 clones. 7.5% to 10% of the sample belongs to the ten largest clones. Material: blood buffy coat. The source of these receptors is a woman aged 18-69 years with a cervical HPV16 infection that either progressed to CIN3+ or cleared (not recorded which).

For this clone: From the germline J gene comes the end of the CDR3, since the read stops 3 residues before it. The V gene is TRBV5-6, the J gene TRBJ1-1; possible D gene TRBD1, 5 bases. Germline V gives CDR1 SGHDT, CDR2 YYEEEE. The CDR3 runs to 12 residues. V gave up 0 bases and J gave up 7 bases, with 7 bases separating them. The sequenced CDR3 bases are TGTGCCAGCAGCTTGGGGGGACTTGAA. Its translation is CASSLGGLE. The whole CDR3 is CASSLGGLEAFF.

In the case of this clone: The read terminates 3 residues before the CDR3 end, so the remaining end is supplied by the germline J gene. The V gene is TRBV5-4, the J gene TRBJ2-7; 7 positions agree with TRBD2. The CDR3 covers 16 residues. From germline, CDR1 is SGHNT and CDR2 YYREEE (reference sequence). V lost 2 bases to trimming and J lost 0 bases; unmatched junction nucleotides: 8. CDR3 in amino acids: CASSFPGRGSSYEQYF. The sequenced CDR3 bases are TGTGCCAGCAGCTTCCCGGGGCGGGGGAGCTCCTACGAG.

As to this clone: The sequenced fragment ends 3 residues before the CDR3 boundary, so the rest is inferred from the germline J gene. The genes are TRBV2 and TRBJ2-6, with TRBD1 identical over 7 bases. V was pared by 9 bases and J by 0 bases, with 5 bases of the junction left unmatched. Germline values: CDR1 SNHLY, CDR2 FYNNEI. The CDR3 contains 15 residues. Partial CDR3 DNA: TGTGCCAGGGGTAACAGGGGCTCTGGGGCCAACGTC. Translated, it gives CARGNRGSGANV. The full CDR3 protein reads CARGNRGSGANVLTF.